This T cell receptor (beta chain) is from a study of response to subunit inactivated influenza vaccine. MiXCR, run by TCRdb on the RT-PCR reads, gives a single entry per CDR3 protein. This table holds over 750,000 distinct CDR3 sequences, around 20% found once. Germline CDR1 and CDR2: ENHRY and SYGVKD. With V trimmed by 4 bases and J by 4 bases, 13 bases remained unmatched. The CDR3 is made up of 17 amino acids. This clonotype has a handful of counts. The antigen is undetermined. Study findings and constraints: The authors put forward the suggestion that each seasonal influenza vaccination may bring in only a limited number of new T cells.

Sequenced material: PBMCs from blood, taken approximately 5 days after vaccination. This chain connects TRBV10-3 to TRBJ1-2, with TRBD1 identical over 9 bases. The source of this sequence is a man in his forties or fifties who received an inactivated influenza vaccine. CDR3 loop: CAISGSVDRGWSYGYTF. In nucleotides, the CDR3 is TGTGCCATCAGTGGATCGGTCGACAGGGGGTGGTCCTATGGCTACACCTTC.